A single sample gave rise to the 17 T cell receptor beta chains below, sequenced in a study of cytomegalovirus exposure and HLA in healthy donors. PCR used 60 Vbeta primers and 13 Jbeta primers. Repertoires were generated with immunoSEQ multiplex PCR, while TCRdb's copy carries only in-frame clones and drops some. The table shows 130,000 to 150,000 clones, with roughly 78% occurring only once. Sequencing input: PBMCs. The source is a man in his forties in good health and CMV-seropositive.

The chain employs TRBV11-1 and TRBJ2-5, with 7 bases aligning to TRBD2. The CDR3 runs to 16 residues. CDR1 is SGHAT and CDR2 is FQDESV in the germline V gene (reference sequence). V was clipped by 5 bases and J by 3 bases; unmatched bases: 12. The CDR3 sequence: CASSPLPGGLEETQYF. The DNA of the CDR3 is TGTGCCAGCAGCCCCCTCCCGGGAGGCCTGGAAGAGACCCAGTACTTC.

The chain recombines TRBV29-1 with TRBJ2-5; TRBD1 matches at 7 bases. The CDR3 has 13 amino acids. After removal of 4 bases from V and 7 bases from J, the junction contained 9 bases not matched to a gene. The germline V gene has CDR1 SQVTM and CDR2 ANQGSEA. CDR3 bases: TGCAGCGTTGGCCAACAGGGGCCAGGGACCCAGTACTTC. Translation gives CSVGQQGPGTQYF. The variable domain in full, with the rest retrieved from reference TRBV29-1 and TRBJ2-5, is SAVISQKPSRDICQRGTSLTIQCQVDSQVTMMFWYRQQPGQSLTLIATANQGSEATYESGFVIDKFPISRPNLTFSTLTVSNMSPEDSSIYLCSVGQQGPGTQYFGPGTRLLVL.

This clone was counted a single time. The CDR3 sequence: CATHGQRTSYGYTF. DNA of the CDR3: TGTGCCACCCACGGACAGCGGACGTCCTATGGCTACACCTTC. The chain links TRBV7-9 to TRBJ1-2; weak D call: TRBD1 (6 bases). Trimming pared 10 bases from V and 4 bases from J, leaving 19 bases between. Germline V lookup: CDR1 SEHNR, CDR2 FQNEAQ (reference sequence). CDR3 length: 14 residues.

This clone was counted a few times. The V gene is TRBV7-8, the J gene TRBJ2-7, with TRBD2 matching 7 bases. The V and J ends lost 9 bases and 1 base, in that order; junction bases with no gene match: 3. CDR3 length: 12 residues. Germline CDR1 reads SGHVS; CDR2 reads FQNEAQ. CDR3 residues: CARREGSYEQYF. In nucleotides, the CDR3 is TGTGCCAGGAGGGAGGGGTCCTACGAGCAGTACTTC.

The chain links TRBV5-1 to TRBJ1-6; D uncertain. Deletions cut 0 bases from V and 7 bases from J, with 11 bases between. CDR3 size: 15 residues. Germline loops: CDR1 SGHRS, CDR2 YFSETQ. The CDR3 is CASSLAAGANSPLHF. CDR3 coding DNA: TGCGCCAGCAGCTTGGCTGCAGGCGCAAATTCACCCCTCCACTTT.

The rearrangement joins TRBV5-1 to TRBJ1-5; D perhaps matches TRBD1 (6 bases). With 4 bases removed from V and 4 bases from J, the gap between germline ends came to 15 bases. The CDR3 runs 15 residues. CDR1 is SGHRS and CDR2 is YFSETQ in the germline V gene. CDR3 loop: CASSPGGTLNQPQHF. Written as DNA, the CDR3 is TGCGCCAGCAGCCCCGGTGGGACACTAAATCAGCCCCAGCATTTT. The full variable domain, in which reference TRBV5-1 and TRBJ1-5 provide the parts outside the CDR3, is KAGVTQTPRYLIKTRGQQVTLSCSPISGHRSVSWYQQTPGQGLQFLFEYFSETQRNKGNFPGRFSGRQFSNSRSEMNVSTLELGDSALYLCASSPGGTLNQPQHFGDGTRLSIL.

V usage is TRBV18 and J usage is TRBJ2-7; 7 bases agree with TRBD2. The CDR3 sequence is 15 residues long. With V trimmed by 0 bases and J by 3 bases, 5 bases remained unmatched. Germline V gene lookup returns CDR1 KGHSH and CDR2 LQKENI. The CDR3 region is CASSPPGGAIYEQYF. CDR3 DNA: TGTGCCAGCTCACCACCGGGAGGGGCTATCTACGAGCAGTACTTC. Using reference TRBV18 and TRBJ2-7 for the parts outside the CDR3, the full variable domain is NAGVMQNPRHLVRRRGQEARLRCSPMKGHSHVYWYRQLPEEGLKFMVYLQKENIIDESGMPKERFSAEFPKEGPSILRIQQVVRGDSAAYFCASSPPGGAIYEQYFGPGTRLTVT.

The J gene is TRBJ1-5, the V gene TRBV28; TRBD1 might be the D (5 bases). V shed 3 bases and J shed 0 bases, with 12 bases lying between them. Per germline, CDR1 MDHEN and CDR2 SYDVKM. CDR3 length: 16 residues. The CDR3 sequence is CASSLQQVDSNQPQHF. The CDR3 nucleotides read TGTGCCAGCAGTTTGCAACAGGTGGATAGCAATCAGCCCCAGCATTTT.

The rearrangement uses TRBV7-9 and TRBJ1-5; TRBD1 agrees at 7 bases. This CDR3 region has 14 residues. V lost 5 bases to trimming and J lost 3 bases; unmatched junction nucleotides: 4. The germline gives CDR1 SEHNR, CDR2 FQNEAQ (reference sequence). The CDR3 sequence is CASSRDRPNQPQHF. The CDR3 DNA follows: TGTGCCAGCAGCCGGGACAGACCCAATCAGCCCCAGCATTTT.

The chain combines TRBV5-1 with TRBJ1-2; 7 bases align to TRBD1. The CDR3 extends over 13 amino acids. The V segment lost 4 bases and the J segment 4 bases; nucleotides outside the gene matches: 4. Per germline, CDR1 SGHRS and CDR2 YFSETQ. Here the CDR3 DNA reads TGCGCCAGCAGCGAAACAGGGGTCTATGGCTACACCTTC. Amino acid sequence: CASSETGVYGYTF.

The CDR3 region has the DNA TGTGCCAGCAGTTCGTACAGGGACTACACCTTC. It translates to CASSSYRDYTF. The rearrangement joins TRBV28 to TRBJ1-2; D is perhaps TRBD1 (6 bases). V lost 4 bases and J lost 10, with 10 bases in between. Germline assignment: CDR1 MDHEN and CDR2 SYDVKM. The CDR3 has 11 residues.

The chain joins TRBV9 to TRBJ2-3; no firm D call. V was clipped by 0 bases and J by 6 bases, with 11 bases between them. The CDR3 has 14 amino acids. From germline, CDR1 is SGDLS and CDR2 YYNGEE. CDR3 coding DNA: TGTGCCAGCAGCGTAGCTACCGGGTGGGATACGCAGTATTTT. This translates into CASSVATGWDTQYF.

The chain employs TRBV7-2 and TRBJ1-5; TRBD1 might be the D (5 bases). The CDR3 loop spans 13 amino acids. V was cut by 5 bases and J by 8 bases, with 13 bases left in between. Germline-derived CDR1 and CDR2 are SGHTA and FQGNSA. CDR3 bases: TGTGCCAGCAGCGTACTCAGGGTTGAGCCCCAGCATTTT. It encodes CASSVLRVEPQHF.

The V call is TRBV4-3, the J call TRBJ2-5, with no clear D. The CDR3 has 15 amino acids. V lost 0 bases, J lost 5 bases, and 13 bases lay in between. Germline V lookup: CDR1 LGHNA, CDR2 YSLEER. CDR3 region: CASSQDVELGETQYF. The CDR3 bases are TGCGCCAGCAGCCAAGATGTTGAGCTCGGGGAGACCCAGTACTTC.

This clone was counted between two and nine times. The rearrangement links TRBV7-3 to TRBJ1-2; 12 bases map to TRBD1. V dropped 1 base and J dropped 7; count of bases not matched to a gene: 7. Germline CDR1 SGHTA, CDR2 FQGTGA. CDR3 length equals 16 residues. CDR3 protein: CASSLNPGQGAGGYTF. The CDR3 region has the DNA TGTGCCAGCAGCTTAAACCCGGGACAGGGGGCTGGTGGCTACACCTTC.

The chain's CDR3 is CASSVGLYQDTGELFF. CDR3 sequence (DNA): TGCGCCAGCAGCGTGGGGCTCTATCAGGATACCGGGGAGCTGTTTTTT. The rearrangement uses TRBV5-1 and TRBJ2-2, with D perhaps TRBD1 (5 bases). Looked up from germline, CDR1 is SGHRS and CDR2 is YFSETQ. There are 16 residues in the CDR3. V dropped 4 bases and J dropped 5 bases, with 18 bases sitting between them.

The CDR3 coding sequence is TGTGCCAGCAGCTCCGCCCTACTAGGCCAACATCGGGAGACCCAGTACTTC. Residues: CASSSALLGQHRETQYF. The chain is built from TRBV7-9 and TRBJ2-5, with D perhaps matching TRBD2 (5 bases). The CDR3 totals 17 residues. CDR1 is SEHNR and CDR2 is FQNEAQ in the germline V gene (reference sequence). V shed 4 bases and J shed 5 bases, with 23 bases lying between them.